The present T cell receptor beta chain was sequenced within a study of cytomegalovirus exposure and HLA in healthy donors. The V gene's germline CDR1 is WNHNN and CDR2 SYGVQD (reference sequence). V gave up 8 bases and J gave up 0 bases, with 5 bases separating them. CDR3 length: 13 amino acids. As regards this clone: Its matching antigen is unknown.

Here immunoSEQ multiplex PCR was the method, and the copy in TCRdb shows in-frame clones only, minus some. The sample lists 260,000 or so clones; approximately 90% were seen once. Study-wide results and limits: Researchers catalogued roughly 170 TCR beta chains as cytomegalovirus-associated. The authors confirmed in vitro that a few CMV-associated chains were specific for CMV antigens.

The chain joins TRBV10-1 to TRBJ2-6; D gene unclear. This clonotype was sampled from a man aged 18 to 30 in good health and CMV-seronegative. The sample taken for sequencing was PBMCs. CDR3 DNA sequence: TGCGCCAGCTCTCCCTCTGGGGCCAACGTCCTGACTTTC. Amino acids: CASSPSGANVLTF.